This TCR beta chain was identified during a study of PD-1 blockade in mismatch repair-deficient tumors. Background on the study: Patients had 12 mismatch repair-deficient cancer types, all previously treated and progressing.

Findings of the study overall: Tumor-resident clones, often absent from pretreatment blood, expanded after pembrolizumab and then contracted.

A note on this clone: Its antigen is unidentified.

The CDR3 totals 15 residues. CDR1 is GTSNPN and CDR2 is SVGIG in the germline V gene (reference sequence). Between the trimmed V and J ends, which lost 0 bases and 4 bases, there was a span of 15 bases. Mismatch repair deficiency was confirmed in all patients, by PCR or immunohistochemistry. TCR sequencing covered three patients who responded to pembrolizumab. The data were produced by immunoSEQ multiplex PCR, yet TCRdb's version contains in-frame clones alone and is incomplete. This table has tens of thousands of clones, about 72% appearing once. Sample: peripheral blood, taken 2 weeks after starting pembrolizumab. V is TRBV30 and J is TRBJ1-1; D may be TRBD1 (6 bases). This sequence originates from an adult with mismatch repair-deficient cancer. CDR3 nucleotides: TGTGCCTGGAGTGTCGGCAGGGGCGCGGGCACTGAAGCTTTCTTT. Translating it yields CAWSVGRGAGTEAFF.